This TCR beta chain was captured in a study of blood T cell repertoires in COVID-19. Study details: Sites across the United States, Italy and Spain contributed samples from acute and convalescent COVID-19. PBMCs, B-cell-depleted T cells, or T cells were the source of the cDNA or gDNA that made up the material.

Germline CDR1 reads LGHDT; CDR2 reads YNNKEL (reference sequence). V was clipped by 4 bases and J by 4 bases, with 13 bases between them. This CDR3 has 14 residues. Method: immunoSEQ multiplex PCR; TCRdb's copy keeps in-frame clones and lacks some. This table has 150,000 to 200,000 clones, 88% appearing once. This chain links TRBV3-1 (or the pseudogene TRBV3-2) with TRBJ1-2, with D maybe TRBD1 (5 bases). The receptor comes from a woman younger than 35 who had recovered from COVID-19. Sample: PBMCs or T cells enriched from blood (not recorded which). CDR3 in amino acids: CASSRGGTFYGYTF. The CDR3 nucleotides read TGTGCCAGCAGCCGGGGAGGGACCTTCTATGGCTACACCTTC.